Shown below are 6 T cell receptor beta chains from a single sample sequenced in a study of blood T cell repertoires in COVID-19 (dated by TCRdb to about 2020). To prepare the library, the immunoSEQ multiplex PCR assay was applied. Entries here come from immuneACCESS through TCRdb and include only in-frame sequences with V and J called. Some clones fail to appear in such tables; in the studies checked, an unresolved V gene covers under half of the shortfall, and the cause of the remainder is unknown. This sample comprises fewer than 350,000 clones, 87% of them detected only once. The ten biggest clones cover around 5.8% of the sample. Specimen: PBMCs or T cells enriched from blood (not recorded which). These receptors were obtained from a woman in her forties who had recovered from COVID-19.

V gene TRBV6-5 combines with J gene TRBJ2-3; 8 bases line up with TRBD1. CDR3 length: 14 amino acids. Germline V CDR1 and CDR2: MNHEY, SVGAGI. V shed 6 bases and J 4 bases; nucleotides not matched to a gene: 6. This CDR3 reads CASRTTGVPDTQYF. CDR3 bases: TGTGCCAGCAGGACGACAGGGGTCCCAGATACGCAGTATTTT.

The chain has TRBV28 and TRBJ1-1, with a possible D match to TRBD1 (6 bases). The V end lost 1 base, the J end lost 4 bases, and 19 bases lay between the germline ends. The CDR3 loop spans 17 amino acids. CDR1 and CDR2 (germline): MDHEN, SYDVKM. The CDR3 DNA follows: TGTGCCAGCAGTTTATATCAACCAGGGGTACTGGCCACTGAAGCTTTCTTT. Translating it yields CASSLYQPGVLATEAFF.

The chain uses TRBV7-3 and TRBJ2-7; 14 bases fit TRBD2. Unmatched junction bases numbered 5, after V lost 5 bases and J lost 5 bases. From germline, CDR1 is SGHTA and CDR2 FQGTGA. CDR3 length equals 15 residues. In nucleotides, the CDR3 is TGTGCCAGCAGCCCGGGACTAGCGGGAGCTCACGAGCAGTACTTC. Translated: CASSPGLAGAHEQYF. The full variable domain, its missing parts supplied by reference TRBV7-3 and TRBJ2-7, is GAGVSQTPSNKVTEKGKYVELRCDPISGHTALYWYRQSLGQGPEFLIYFQGTGAADDSGLPNDRFFAVRPEGSVSTLKIQRTERGDSAVYLCASSPGLAGAHEQYFGPGTRLTVT.

V and J are TRBV20-1 and TRBJ2-1, with D possibly TRBD1 on 5 matching bases. Trimming removed 6 bases from V and 8 bases from J, with 8 bases in between. The V gene's germline CDR1 is DFQATT and CDR2 SNEGSKA (reference sequence). The CDR3 spans 10 residues. CDR3 nucleotides: TGCAGTGCACAGGCGGATGAGCAGTTCTTC. Residues: CSAQADEQFF.

The rearrangement uses TRBV6-5 and TRBJ2-7; the D gene is possibly TRBD1 (6 bases). V lost 4 bases to trimming and J lost 0 bases, with 10 bases between them. Per germline, CDR1 MNHEY and CDR2 SVGAGI. The CDR3 runs to 14 residues. The CDR3 DNA follows: TGTGCCAGCAGTTGGACAGACTACTCCTACGAGCAGTACTTC. Protein sequence: CASSWTDYSYEQYF.

This chain links TRBV6-4 with TRBJ2-3; perhaps TRBD2 as D (5 bases). Germline V CDR1 and CDR2: MRHNA, SNTAGT. Trimming shortened V by 4 bases and J by 2 bases, and 13 bases separated the two germline ends. The CDR3 sequence is 15 residues long. The CDR3 DNA reads as TGTGCCAGCAGTGTGTCAGCGGAGACCACAGATACGCAGTATTTT. It translates to CASSVSAETTDTQYF.